Following are 19 T cell receptor beta chains from one sample sequenced in a study of shared clonotypes between healthy human individuals. Here immunoSEQ multiplex PCR was the method, and the copy in TCRdb shows in-frame clones only, minus some. The data contain 2 million to 3 million clones, 90% to 95% of them singletons. The specimen sequenced was naive CD4+ T cells from PBMCs. Subset: CD45RA+ positively selected. These receptors all stem from a man younger than 30 in good health. Some clones in this sample may be carry-over from other donors' samples.

Concerning this clone itself: Additional DNA sequences in this sample encode the identical CDR3. This chain joins TRBV4-3 and TRBJ2-3; 9 positions match TRBD1. V shed 3 bases, J shed 0 bases, and the junction held 1 base outside the gene matches. The CDR3 covers 15 residues. Germline V gives CDR1 LGHNA, CDR2 YSLEER. CDR3 sequence: CASSQGQGSTDTQYF. The CDR3 DNA reads TGCGCCAGCAGCCAGGGACAGGGTAGCACAGATACGCAGTATTTT.

This rearrangement joins TRBV5-1 to TRBJ2-3, with TRBD2 matching 11 bases. CDR3 length equals 22 residues. After removal of 0 bases from V and 0 bases from J, the junction contained 18 bases not matched to a gene. Germline-derived CDR1 and CDR2 are SGHRS and YFSETQ. CDR3 sequence (DNA): TGCGCCAGCAGCTTGGGTTGGGGACTAGCGGCGTCAAGCCCGAAAAGCACAGATACGCAGTATTTT. Its protein product is CASSLGWGLAASSPKSTDTQYF.

Here the CDR3 reads CASSENTGEGYGYTF. CDR3 coding DNA: TGTGCCAGCAGTGAAAATACAGGGGAAGGCTATGGCTACACCTTC. This chain connects TRBV6-1 to TRBJ1-2, with 7 bases aligning to TRBD1. Germline CDR1 and CDR2: MNHNS and SASEGT. J lost 4 bases, V lost 2 bases, and 7 bases had no gene match. This CDR3 contains 15 residues.

This chain links TRBV5-4 with TRBJ1-1; D is unresolved. Per the germline V gene, CDR1 is SGHNT and CDR2 is YYREEE (reference sequence). The V end lost 1 base, the J end lost 1 base, and 11 bases lay between the germline ends. The CDR3 is 15 amino acids. In DNA, the CDR3 is TGTGCCAGCAGCTTGCCCCGCGGAGGGAACACTGAAGCTTTCTTT. Amino acid sequence: CASSLPRGGNTEAFF. Complete variable domain (other parts from reference TRBV5-4 and TRBJ1-1): ETGVTQSPTHLIKTRGQQVTLRCSSQSGHNTVSWYQQALGQGPQFIFQYYREEENGRGNFPPRFSGLQFPNYSSELNVNALELDDSALYLCASSLPRGGNTEAFFGQGTRLTVV.

This clone has only one observation. Other DNA sequences in the sample encode the same CDR3. This rearrangement joins TRBV9 to TRBJ1-5; D is unclear. CDR1 SGDLS and CDR2 YYNGEE come from the germline V gene. With 0 bases removed from V and 1 base from J, the gap between germline ends came to 5 bases. The CDR3 length is 14 residues. The CDR3 DNA reads as TGTGCCAGCAGCGTAGGGCCAAGCAATCAGCCCCAGCATTTT. Encoded protein: CASSVGPSNQPQHF.

The genes are TRBV4-2 and TRBJ2-3; 7 nucleotides match TRBD2. The CDR3 has 18 amino acids. Trimming removed 4 bases from V and 1 base from J; junction bases left unmatched: 14. In germline, CDR1 is LGHNA, CDR2 YNFKEQ. The CDR3 DNA reads as TGTGCCAGCAGCCTCGAGCCCTTGGCGGGAGTGGGCACAGATACGCAGTATTTT. This translates into CASSLEPLAGVGTDTQYF.

This clone showed up just once. The sample has other DNA sequences that encode this CDR3 too. This chain links TRBV5-1 with TRBJ2-1, with D hard to call. V shed 0 bases and J shed 0 bases, with 10 bases lying between them. This CDR3 has 16 amino acids. Looked up from germline, CDR1 is SGHRS and CDR2 is YFSETQ. CDR3 sequence: CASSLVAGSSYNEQFF. In DNA, the CDR3 is TGCGCCAGCAGCTTGGTGGCTGGATCCTCCTACAATGAGCAGTTCTTC.

With respect to this clone: The same CDR3 is also encoded by other DNA sequences in this sample. The rearrangement uses TRBV5-1 and TRBJ2-7; D remains unclear. V was shortened by 0 bases and J by 7 bases, with 8 bases between the two germline ends. CDR1 SGHRS and CDR2 YFSETQ come from the germline V gene. The CDR3 runs 12 residues. The CDR3 region is CASSLEVGEQYF. The DNA for the CDR3 is TGCGCCAGCAGCTTGGAGGTGGGGGAGCAGTACTTC.

The V call is TRBV9, the J call TRBJ2-6; 10 bases align to TRBD1. The CDR3 runs 20 residues. Germline V CDR1 and CDR2: SGDLS, YYNGEE. After removal of 4 bases from V and 0 bases from J, the junction contained 13 bases not matched to a gene. The CDR3 region has the DNA TGTGCCAGCAGCCCACGACGACACGACAGGGGGCCCTCTGGGGCCAACGTCCTGACTTTC. Protein sequence: CASSPRRHDRGPSGANVLTF.

CDR3 residues: CASSRYWGTDTQYF. The CDR3, as DNA: TGTGCCAGCAGCCGGTACTGGGGCACAGATACGCAGTATTTT. This chain joins TRBV7-9 and TRBJ2-3; the D is unclear. Looked up from germline, CDR1 is SEHNR and CDR2 is FQNEAQ (reference sequence). V lost 5 bases to trimming and J lost 1 base, with 10 bases between them. The CDR3 sequence is 14 residues long.

The chain carries TRBV23-1 and TRBJ2-7, with a possible D match to TRBD1 (6 bases). TRBV23-1 is an ORF for which the function is uncertain. V dropped 2 bases and J dropped 7 bases, with 9 bases sitting between them. This CDR3 contains 12 residues. CDR3 nucleotides: TGCGCCAGCAGTCAAAAAACAGGGGAGCAGTACTTC. Protein: CASSQKTGEQYF.

The table lists this clone with a count of one. The chain has TRBV9 and TRBJ2-1; 7 positions match TRBD2. Trimming removed 7 bases from V and 0 bases from J; junction bases left unmatched: 13. CDR1 is SGDLS and CDR2 is YYNGEE in the germline V gene. CDR3 size: 17 residues. CDR3 amino acids: CASSSPGGGPSYNEQFF. Written as DNA, the CDR3 is TGTGCCAGCTCTTCCCCGGGGGGAGGCCCCTCCTACAATGAGCAGTTCTTC.

Only one count was recorded for this clone. This chain uses TRBV6-1 with TRBJ2-3, with TRBD1 identical over 9 bases. Per the germline V gene, CDR1 is MNHNS and CDR2 is SASEGT. The CDR3 loop spans 12 amino acids. After removal of 7 bases from V and 14 bases from J, the junction contained 10 bases not matched to a gene. The CDR3 DNA sequence: TGTGCCAGCAATCTAACCCCGGGACAGGGGTATTTT. As protein: CASNLTPGQGYF.

This chain connects TRBV7-2 to TRBJ2-3; D might be TRBD2 (5 bases). V was trimmed by 5 bases and J by 4 bases, leaving 10 bases between them. CDR1 is SGHTA and CDR2 is FQGNSA in the germline V gene. CDR3 size: 13 residues. The CDR3 region has the DNA TGTGCCAGCAGCCTAATGGGAGCAGATACGCAGTATTTT. This codes for CASSLMGADTQYF.

A note on this clone: This sample also contains other DNA sequences that code for the same CDR3. The chain links TRBV5-1 to TRBJ2-1; 7 bases line up with TRBD1. The CDR3 loop spans 15 amino acids. The junction had 4 bases not matched to a gene; V was cut back by 0 bases and J by 4 bases. Germline V lookup: CDR1 SGHRS, CDR2 YFSETQ. For the CDR3, the DNA is TGCGCCAGCAGCTTGGGGGGGACAGCATACAATGAGCAGTTCTTC. Its protein is CASSLGGTAYNEQFF.

The chain employs TRBV15 and TRBJ1-1; 7 nucleotides align to TRBD1. Germline V gene data show CDR1 as LNHNV and CDR2 as YYDKDF (reference sequence). Unmatched junction bases numbered 6, after V lost 3 bases and J lost 5 bases. The CDR3 has 14 amino acids. Written as DNA, the CDR3 is TGTGCCACCAGCAGGAGGGGGCCGGGAACTGAAGCTTTCTTT. Translation: CATSRRGPGTEAFF.

The chain links TRBV6-4 to TRBJ2-1; 8 bases are shared with TRBD2. This CDR3 spans 15 amino acids. With V trimmed by 3 bases and J by 5 bases, 6 bases remained unmatched. Germline V gene lookup returns CDR1 MRHNA and CDR2 SNTAGT. CDR3 sequence reads: CASSERAGVDNEQFF. DNA of the CDR3: TGTGCCAGCAGTGAAAGAGCGGGAGTTGACAATGAGCAGTTCTTC.

This clone was seen once. The J gene is TRBJ2-1, the V gene TRBV19; 11 nucleotides line up with TRBD2. With V trimmed by 6 bases and J by 0 bases, 7 bases remained unmatched. The CDR3 runs 17 residues. Germline CDR1 LNHDA, CDR2 SQIVND (reference sequence). The CDR3 loop reads CASRETSGMSSYNEQFF. The CDR3 coding sequence is TGTGCCAGTAGGGAGACTAGCGGGATGAGCTCCTACAATGAGCAGTTCTTC.

The chain joins TRBV28 to TRBJ1-1; possible D gene TRBD1, 6 bases. This CDR3 contains 15 residues. Germline V gives CDR1 MDHEN, CDR2 SYDVKM. The V end lost 8 bases, the J end lost 1 base, and 17 bases lay between the germline ends. The chain's CDR3 is CASSTVGAGNTEAFF. The CDR3, as DNA: TGTGCCAGCTCTACAGTGGGGGCTGGGAACACTGAAGCTTTCTTT.